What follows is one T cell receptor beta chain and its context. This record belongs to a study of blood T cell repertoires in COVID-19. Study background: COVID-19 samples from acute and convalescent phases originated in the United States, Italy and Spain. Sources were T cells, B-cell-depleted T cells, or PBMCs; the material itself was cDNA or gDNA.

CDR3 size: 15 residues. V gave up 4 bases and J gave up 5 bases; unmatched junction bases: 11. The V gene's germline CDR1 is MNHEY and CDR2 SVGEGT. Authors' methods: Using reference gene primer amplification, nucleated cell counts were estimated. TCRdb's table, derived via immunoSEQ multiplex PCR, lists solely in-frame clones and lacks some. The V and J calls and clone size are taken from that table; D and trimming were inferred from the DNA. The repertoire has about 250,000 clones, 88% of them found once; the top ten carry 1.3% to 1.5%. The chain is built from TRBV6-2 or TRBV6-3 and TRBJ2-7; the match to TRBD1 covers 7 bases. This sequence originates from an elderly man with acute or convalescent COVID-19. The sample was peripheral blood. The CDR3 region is CASSSPHRGRDEQYF. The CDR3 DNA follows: TGTGCCAGCAGTTCCCCCCACAGGGGACGGGACGAGCAGTACTTC.